This TCR beta chain was obtained from a study of blood T cell repertoires in COVID-19. About the research overall: Samples representing acute and convalescent COVID-19 were sourced from the United States, Italy and Spain. In each case, the material was cDNA or gDNA derived from T cells, B-cell-depleted T cells, or PBMCs.

Authors' processing steps: Quantification of nucleated cells was approximated via reference gene primer amplification. Repertoires were generated with immunoSEQ multiplex PCR, while TCRdb's copy carries only in-frame clones and drops some. Clone size and the V and J calls come from that table; the DNA yielded D and trimming. Of around 98,000 clones in the sample, more than 60% were seen once. This clone was recorded once. This CDR3 contains 15 residues. The V and J ends lost 6 bases and 4 bases respectively, with 18 bases between them. Germline V CDR1 and CDR2: MNHEY, SVGEGT. The receptor comes from a man between 65 and 85 years old with acute or convalescent COVID-19. The chain recombines TRBV6-2 or TRBV6-3 with TRBJ2-5, with D perhaps TRBD2 (7 bases). Sample: peripheral blood. The CDR3 region is CASSQGFGGPETQYF. DNA of the CDR3: TGTGCCAGCAGCCAAGGGTTCGGGGGGCCAGAGACCCAGTACTTC.